This TCR beta chain was captured by sequencing in a study of blood T cell repertoires in COVID-19. As processed by the authors: Estimated nucleated cell counts came from reference gene primer amplification. Assay used: immunoSEQ multiplex PCR; TCRdb lists only in-frame clones, some missing. The DNA gave D and trimming, while V, J and clone size come from that table. The table lists roughly 30,000 clones, more than 85% of them singletons. The CDR3 runs 16 residues. Trimming removed 6 bases at V and 6 bases at J, with 23 bases between. Per germline, CDR1 SNHLY and CDR2 FYNNEI. The genes are TRBV2 and TRBJ1-2; D perhaps matches TRBD1 (5 bases). The clonotype comes from a human donor in a cohort sampled during active COVID-19. The sample taken for sequencing was peripheral blood. As DNA, the CDR3 is TGTGCCAGCAGCCCACTTCTTCCGACAGAAGGCGATGGCTACACCTTC. It specifies CASSPLLPTEGDGYTF.